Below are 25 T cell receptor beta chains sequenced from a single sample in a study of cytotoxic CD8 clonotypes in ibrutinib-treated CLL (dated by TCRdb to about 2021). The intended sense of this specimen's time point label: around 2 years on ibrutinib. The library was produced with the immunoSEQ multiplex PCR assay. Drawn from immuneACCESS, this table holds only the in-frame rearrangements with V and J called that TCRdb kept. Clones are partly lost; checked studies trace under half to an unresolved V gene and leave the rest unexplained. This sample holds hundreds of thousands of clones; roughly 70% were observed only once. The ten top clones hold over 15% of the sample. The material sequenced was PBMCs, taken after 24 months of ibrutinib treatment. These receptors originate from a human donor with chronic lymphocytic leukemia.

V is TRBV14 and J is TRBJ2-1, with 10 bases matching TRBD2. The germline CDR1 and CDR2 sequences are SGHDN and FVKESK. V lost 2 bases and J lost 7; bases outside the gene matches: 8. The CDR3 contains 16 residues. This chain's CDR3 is CASSQWPGTSDNEQFF. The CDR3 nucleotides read TGTGCCAGCAGCCAATGGCCCGGGACTAGCGATAATGAGCAGTTCTTC.

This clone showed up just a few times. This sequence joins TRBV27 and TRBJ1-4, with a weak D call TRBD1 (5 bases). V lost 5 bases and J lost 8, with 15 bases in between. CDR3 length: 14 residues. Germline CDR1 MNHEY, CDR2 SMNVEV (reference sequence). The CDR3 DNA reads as TGTGCCAGCAGTGGAGGGACTAAGGGGGAAAAACTGTTTTTT. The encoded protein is CASSGGTKGEKLFF.

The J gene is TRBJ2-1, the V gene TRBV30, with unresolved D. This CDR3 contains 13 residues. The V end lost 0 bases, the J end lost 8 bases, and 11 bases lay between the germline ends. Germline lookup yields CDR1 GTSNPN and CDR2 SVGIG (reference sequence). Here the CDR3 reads CAWSVRKFYEQFF. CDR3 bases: TGTGCCTGGAGTGTACGGAAGTTCTATGAGCAGTTCTTC.

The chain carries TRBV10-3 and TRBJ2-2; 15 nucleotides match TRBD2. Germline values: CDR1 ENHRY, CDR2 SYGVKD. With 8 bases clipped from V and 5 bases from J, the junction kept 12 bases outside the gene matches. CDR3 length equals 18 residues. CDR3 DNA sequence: TGTGCCATCGACAAGAGGACTAGCGGGAGGGCCGGTACCGGGGAGCTGTTTTTT. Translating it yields CAIDKRTSGRAGTGELFF.

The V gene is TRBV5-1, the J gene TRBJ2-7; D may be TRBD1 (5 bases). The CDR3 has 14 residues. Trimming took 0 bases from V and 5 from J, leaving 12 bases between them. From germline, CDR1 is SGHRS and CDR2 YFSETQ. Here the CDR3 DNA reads TGCGCCAGCAGCTTGGGAAGGGGTGGGAACGAGCAGTACTTC. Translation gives CASSLGRGGNEQYF. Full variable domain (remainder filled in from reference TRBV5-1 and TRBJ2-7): KAGVTQTPRYLIKTRGQQVTLSCSPISGHRSVSWYQQTPGQGLQFLFEYFSETQRNKGNFPGRFSGRQFSNSRSEMNVSTLELGDSALYLCASSLGRGGNEQYFGPGTRLTVT.

CDR3 in amino acids: CASSYGPRGGDQYF. DNA for the CDR3: TGTGCCAGCAGTTACGGACCTAGGGGAGGGGACCAGTACTTC. The chain recombines TRBV6-5 with TRBJ2-5; 7 bases map to TRBD2. The J segment lost 10 bases and the V segment lost 2 bases, leaving 10 bases of the junction unmatched. Germline CDR1 MNHEY, CDR2 SVGAGI. There are 14 residues in the CDR3.

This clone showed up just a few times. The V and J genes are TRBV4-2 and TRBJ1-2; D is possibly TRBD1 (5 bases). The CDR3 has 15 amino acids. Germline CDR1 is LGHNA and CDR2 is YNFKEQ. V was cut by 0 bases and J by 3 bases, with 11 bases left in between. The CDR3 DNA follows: TGTGCCAGCAGCCAAGATAAGGGACCTTACTATGGCTACACCTTC. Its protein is CASSQDKGPYYGYTF.

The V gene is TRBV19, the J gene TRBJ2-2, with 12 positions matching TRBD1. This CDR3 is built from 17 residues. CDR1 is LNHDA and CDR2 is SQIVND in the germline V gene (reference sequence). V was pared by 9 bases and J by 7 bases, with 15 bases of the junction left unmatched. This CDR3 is CASSVNPGQGAVGELFF. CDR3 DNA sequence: TGTGCCAGCAGTGTAAACCCGGGACAGGGGGCGGTCGGGGAGCTGTTTTTT.

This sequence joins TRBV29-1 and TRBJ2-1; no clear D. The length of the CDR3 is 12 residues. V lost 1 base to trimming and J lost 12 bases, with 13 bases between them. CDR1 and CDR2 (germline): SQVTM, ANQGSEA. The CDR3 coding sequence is TGCAGCGTTGAAGCCCTCTACGGCGGGCAGTTCTTC. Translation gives CSVEALYGGQFF.

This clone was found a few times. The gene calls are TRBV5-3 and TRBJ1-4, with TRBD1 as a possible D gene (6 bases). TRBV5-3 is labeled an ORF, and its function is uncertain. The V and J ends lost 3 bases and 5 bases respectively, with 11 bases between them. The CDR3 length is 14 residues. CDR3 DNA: TGTGCCAGAAGCTGTGGACAGAACAATGAAAAACTGTTTTTT. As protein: CARSCGQNNEKLFF.

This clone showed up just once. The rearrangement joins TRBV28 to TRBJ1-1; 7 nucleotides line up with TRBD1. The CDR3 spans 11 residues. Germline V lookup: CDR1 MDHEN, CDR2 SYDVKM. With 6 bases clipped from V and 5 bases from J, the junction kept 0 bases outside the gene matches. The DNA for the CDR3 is TGTGCCAGCAGGACAGGGACTGAAGCTTTCTTT. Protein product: CASRTGTEAFF.

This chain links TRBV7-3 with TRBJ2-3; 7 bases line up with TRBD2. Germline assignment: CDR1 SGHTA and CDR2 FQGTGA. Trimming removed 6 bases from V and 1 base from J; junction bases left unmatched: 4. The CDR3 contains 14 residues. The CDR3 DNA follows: TGTGCCAGCAGTAGGGCGGGAGGCACAGATACGCAGTATTTT. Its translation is CASSRAGGTDTQYF. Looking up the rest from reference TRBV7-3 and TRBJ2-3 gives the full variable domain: GAGVSQTPSNKVTEKGKYVELRCDPISGHTALYWYRQSLGQGPEFLIYFQGTGAADDSGLPNDRFFAVRPEGSVSTLKIQRTERGDSAVYLCASSRAGGTDTQYFGPGTRLTVL.

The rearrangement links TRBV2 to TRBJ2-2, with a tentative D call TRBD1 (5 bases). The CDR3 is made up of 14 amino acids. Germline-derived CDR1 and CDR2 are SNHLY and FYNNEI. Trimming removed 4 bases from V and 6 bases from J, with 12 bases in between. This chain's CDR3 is CASSGQGGAGELFF. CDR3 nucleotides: TGTGCCAGCAGTGGCCAGGGTGGAGCCGGGGAGCTGTTTTTT.

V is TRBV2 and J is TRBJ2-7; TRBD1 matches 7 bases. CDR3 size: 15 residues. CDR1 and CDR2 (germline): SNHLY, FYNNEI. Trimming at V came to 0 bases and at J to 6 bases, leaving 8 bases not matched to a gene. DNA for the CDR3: TGTGCCAGCAGTGAAGCAGACAGGGCGGTAAGCGAGCAGTACTTC. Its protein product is CASSEADRAVSEQYF.

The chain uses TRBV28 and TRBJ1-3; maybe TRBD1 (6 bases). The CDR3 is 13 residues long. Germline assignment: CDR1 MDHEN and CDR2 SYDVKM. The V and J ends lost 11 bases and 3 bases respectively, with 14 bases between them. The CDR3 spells CASQGEGGNTIYF. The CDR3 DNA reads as TGTGCCTCACAGGGAGAGGGTGGAAACACCATATATTTT.

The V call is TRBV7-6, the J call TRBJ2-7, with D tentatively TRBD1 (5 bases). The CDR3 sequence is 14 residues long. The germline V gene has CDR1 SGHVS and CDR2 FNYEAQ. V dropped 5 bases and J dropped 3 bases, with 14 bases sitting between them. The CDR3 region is CASSASGILYEQYF. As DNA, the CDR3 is TGTGCCAGCAGCGCCTCAGGGATCCTCTACGAGCAGTACTTC.

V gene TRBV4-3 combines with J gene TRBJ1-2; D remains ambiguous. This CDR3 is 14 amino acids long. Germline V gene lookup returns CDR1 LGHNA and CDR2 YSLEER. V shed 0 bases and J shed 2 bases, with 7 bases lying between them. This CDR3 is CASSQEVGNYGYTF. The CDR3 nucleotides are TGCGCCAGCAGCCAAGAGGTCGGAAACTATGGCTACACCTTC.

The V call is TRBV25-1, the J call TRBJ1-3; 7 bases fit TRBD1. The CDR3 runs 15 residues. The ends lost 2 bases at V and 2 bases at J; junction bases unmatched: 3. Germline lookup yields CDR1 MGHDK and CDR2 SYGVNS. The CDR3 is CASSESGTAGNTIYF. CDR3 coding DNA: TGTGCCAGCAGTGAAAGCGGGACAGCTGGAAACACCATATATTTT.

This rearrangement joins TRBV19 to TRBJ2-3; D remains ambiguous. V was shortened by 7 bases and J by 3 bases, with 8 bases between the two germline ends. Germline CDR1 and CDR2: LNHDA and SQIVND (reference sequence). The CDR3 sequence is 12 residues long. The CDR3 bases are TGTGCCAGTACCCTAGATACAGATACGCAGTATTTT. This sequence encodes CASTLDTDTQYF.

The CDR3 region is CSVGAGGPINEQFF. Written as DNA, the CDR3 is TGCAGCGTTGGGGCGGGAGGGCCGATAAATGAGCAGTTCTTC. This rearrangement joins TRBV29-1 to TRBJ2-1; TRBD2 agrees at 9 bases. This CDR3 region has 14 residues. CDR1 SQVTM and CDR2 ANQGSEA come from the germline V gene. V was clipped by 4 bases and J by 7 bases; unmatched bases: 8.

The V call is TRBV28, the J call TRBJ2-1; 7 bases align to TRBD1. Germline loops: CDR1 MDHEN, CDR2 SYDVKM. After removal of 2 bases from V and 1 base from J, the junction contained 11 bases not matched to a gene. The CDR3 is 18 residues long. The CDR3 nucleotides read TGTGCCAGCAGTTTAACAGACAGGGCATTTTGGTCCTACAATGAGCAGTTCTTC. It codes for CASSLTDRAFWSYNEQFF.

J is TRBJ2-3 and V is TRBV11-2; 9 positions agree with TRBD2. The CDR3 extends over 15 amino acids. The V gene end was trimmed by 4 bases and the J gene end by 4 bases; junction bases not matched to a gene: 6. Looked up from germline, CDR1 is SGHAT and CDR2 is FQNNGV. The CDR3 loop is CASSYSGSGPDTQYF. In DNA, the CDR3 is TGTGCCAGCAGCTATAGCGGGAGCGGCCCAGATACGCAGTATTTT.

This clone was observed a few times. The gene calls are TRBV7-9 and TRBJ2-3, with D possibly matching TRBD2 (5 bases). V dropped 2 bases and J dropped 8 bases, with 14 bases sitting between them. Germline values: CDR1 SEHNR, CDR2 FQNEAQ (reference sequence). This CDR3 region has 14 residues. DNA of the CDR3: TGTGCCAGCAGCTTAAGTGGGAGTGCGGGTACGCAGTATTTT. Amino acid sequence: CASSLSGSAGTQYF.

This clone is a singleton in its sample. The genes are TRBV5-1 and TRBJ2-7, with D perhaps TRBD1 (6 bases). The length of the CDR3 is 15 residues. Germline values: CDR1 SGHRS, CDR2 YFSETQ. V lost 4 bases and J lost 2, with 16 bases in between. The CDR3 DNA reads TGCGCCAGCAGCCCAAAGACGGACAGCGCCTACGAGCAGTACTTC. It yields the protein CASSPKTDSAYEQYF. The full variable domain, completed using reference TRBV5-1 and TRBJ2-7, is KAGVTQTPRYLIKTRGQQVTLSCSPISGHRSVSWYQQTPGQGLQFLFEYFSETQRNKGNFPGRFSGRQFSNSRSEMNVSTLELGDSALYLCASSPKTDSAYEQYFGPGTRLTVT.

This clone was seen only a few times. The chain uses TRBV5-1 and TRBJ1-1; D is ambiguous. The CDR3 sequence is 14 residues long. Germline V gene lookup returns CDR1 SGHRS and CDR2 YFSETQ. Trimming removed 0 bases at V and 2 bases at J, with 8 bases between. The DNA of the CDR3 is TGCGCCAGCAGCTTGGAACAGCTTAACACTGAAGCTTTCTTT. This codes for CASSLEQLNTEAFF.